This passage covers 9 T cell receptor beta chains from one sample sequenced in a study of neurological immune-mediated disorders. Via MiXCR, TCRdb re-called the 5' RACE reads, giving one row per CDR3 protein. Among about 74,000 distinct CDR3 sequences listed, approximately 5.2% were seen once. Sequenced material: PBMCs. The receptors were gathered from a man between 18 and 35 years old with multiple sclerosis.

This clonotype was seen repeatedly, ten times or more. V usage is TRBV28 and J usage is TRBJ2-1, with TRBD2 matching 7 bases. Germline lookup yields CDR1 MDHEN and CDR2 SYDVKM. V lost 6 bases and J lost 2; bases outside the gene matches: 4. The CDR3 has 14 amino acids. The CDR3 region is CASSGRTPYNEQFF. The CDR3, as DNA: TGTGCCAGCAGCGGGAGGACGCCCTACAATGAGCAGTTCTTC.

This clonotype was detected many times. The chain couples TRBV5-1 to TRBJ1-6; D is ambiguous. Germline loops: CDR1 SGHRS, CDR2 YFSETQ. CDR3 size: 12 residues. V lost 2 bases and J lost 6, with 3 bases in between. CDR3 protein: CASSLSNSPLHF. The CDR3 bases are TGCGCCAGCAGCTTAAGTAATTCACCCCTCCACTTT. Full variable domain (rest looked up from reference TRBV5-1 and TRBJ1-6): KAGVTQTPRYLIKTRGQQVTLSCSPISGHRSVSWYQQTPGQGLQFLFEYFSETQRNKGNFPGRFSGRQFSNSRSEMNVSTLELGDSALYLCASSLSNSPLHFGNGTRLTVT.

This clonotype was counted many times. The gene calls are TRBV20-1 and TRBJ2-7, with a tentative D call TRBD1 (5 bases). V gave up 6 bases and J gave up 0 bases, with 15 bases separating them. The CDR3 contains 14 residues. Looked up from germline, CDR1 is DFQATT and CDR2 is SNEGSKA (reference sequence). As DNA, the CDR3 is TGCAGTGCAAAAAACAGGCTCAGCTCCTACGAGCAGTACTTC. It codes for CSAKNRLSSYEQYF.

This clonotype was counted ten times or more. The V call is TRBV6-6, the J call TRBJ1-5, with TRBD1 identical over 12 bases. CDR3 length: 15 residues. The germline CDR1 and CDR2 sequences are MNHNY and SVGAGI (reference sequence). V lost 2 bases, J lost 6 bases, and 2 bases stayed unmatched. The CDR3 DNA sequence: TGTGCCAGCAGTTACGGGGACAGGGGGCCTCAGCCCCAGCATTTT. The encoded protein is CASSYGDRGPQPQHF.

This clonotype was counted many times. The rearrangement joins TRBV20-1 to TRBJ2-7, with D possibly being TRBD2 (6 bases). Trimming stripped 8 bases from V and 0 bases from J, with 17 bases between. Germline CDR1 is DFQATT and CDR2 is SNEGSKA (reference sequence). There are 14 residues in the CDR3. The CDR3 region is CSLRHWRDSYEQYF. The CDR3 DNA follows: TGCAGTCTCCGGCACTGGCGGGACTCCTACGAGCAGTACTTC.

The sample holds many counts of this clonotype. The chain recombines TRBV9 with TRBJ2-3; D is perhaps TRBD2 (5 bases). The CDR3 is 13 amino acids. Looked up from germline, CDR1 is SGDLS and CDR2 is YYNGEE. V lost 7 bases and J 0 bases, leaving 9 bases between the germline ends. This chain's CDR3 is CASSEASTDTQYF. The CDR3 DNA reads as TGTGCCAGCTCGGAGGCTAGCACAGATACGCAGTATTTT.

This clonotype was detected many times. This sequence joins TRBV25-1 and TRBJ1-2; D unresolved. Germline CDR1 is MGHDK and CDR2 is SYGVNS. The CDR3 totals 14 residues. Trimming stripped 4 bases from V and 3 bases from J, with 12 bases between. CDR3 sequence: CASSGSVSHYGYTF. CDR3 sequence (DNA): TGTGCCAGCAGTGGATCAGTCTCGCACTATGGCTACACCTTC.

Ten or more counts support this clonotype. The genes are TRBV7-2 and TRBJ2-3, with TRBD2 matching 10 bases. The V gene end was trimmed by 1 base and the J gene end by 5 bases; junction bases not matched to a gene: 6. CDR1 SGHTA and CDR2 FQGNSA come from the germline V gene. The CDR3 consists of 16 residues. The CDR3 DNA reads TGTGCCAGCAGCTTAGGCCTAGCGGGGGCCTTAGATACGCAGTATTTT. Translated, it gives CASSLGLAGALDTQYF. The whole variable domain, filled in from reference TRBV7-2 and TRBJ2-3, reads GAGVSQSPSNKVTEKGKDVELRCDPISGHTALYWYRQSLGQGLEFLIYFQGNSAPDKSGLPSDRFSAERTGGSVSTLTIQRTQQEDSAVYLCASSLGLAGALDTQYFGPGTRLTVL.

This clonotype was counted ten times or more. This chain links TRBV3-1 with TRBJ2-7; TRBD2 might be the D (6 bases). Germline assignment: CDR1 LGHDT and CDR2 YNNKEL (reference sequence). The CDR3 loop spans 15 amino acids. The V end lost 1 base, the J end lost 7 bases, and 17 bases lay between the germline ends. CDR3 amino acids: CASSQVLASTREQYF. The CDR3 nucleotides read TGTGCCAGCAGCCAAGTCCTAGCGAGCACTCGGGAGCAGTACTTC.